A selection of T cell receptor beta chains follows, all from one sample in a study of T cells in Graves' hyperthyroidism and ophthalmopathy. TCRdb re-called the multiplex PCR reads with MiXCR, one entry per CDR3 protein. The sample yields 300,000 to 350,000 distinct CDR3 sequences, about 18% seen once. Sequencing was done on a sample of blood. Receptor source: a woman aged 45 to 65 with Graves' hyperthyroidism. Both conserved end residues are part of each CDR3.

V gene: TRBV7-3
CDR3 length: 16
CDR3 protein: CASSPGLRGMNTEAFF

V gene: TRBV29-1
CDR3 length: 15
CDR3 protein: CSVEGVRGPGNTIYF

V gene: TRBV6-1
CDR3 length: 11
CDR3 protein: CASSSRNEQFF

V gene: TRBV14
CDR3 length: 15
CDR3 protein: CASSLEGGRFGKLFF

V gene: TRBV7-6
CDR3 length: 13
CDR3 protein: CASSLATQETQYF

V gene: TRBV29-1
CDR3 length: 13
CDR3 protein: CSVGVATNEKLFF

V gene: TRBV3-1
CDR3 length: 14
CDR3 protein: CASSPDRDGYGYTF

V gene: TRBV5-1
CDR3 length: 16
CDR3 protein: CASSLGGGGPYNEQFF

V gene: TRBV12-3/TRBV12-4
CDR3 length: 15
CDR3 protein: CASSSTAGPDYGYTF

V gene: TRBV20-1
CDR3 length: 13
CDR3 protein: CSASRDPADTQYF

V gene: TRBV5-1
CDR3 length: 13
CDR3 protein: CASSLAVGDTQYF

V gene: TRBV12-3/TRBV12-4
CDR3 length: 14
CDR3 protein: CASSRTGEKNIQYF

V gene: TRBV19
CDR3 length: 15
CDR3 protein: CASEQPGQGVSPLHF

V gene: TRBV28
CDR3 length: 14
CDR3 protein: CASTLAPAGETQYF

V gene: TRBV29-1
CDR3 length: 12
CDR3 protein: CSVRGTGTEAFF

V gene: TRBV7-9
CDR3 length: 17
CDR3 protein: CASSEVAGFANTGELFF

V gene: TRBV25-1
CDR3 length: 16
CDR3 protein: CASSEPGTSVHNEQFF

V gene: TRBV20-1
CDR3 length: 14
CDR3 protein: CSATGGTGADTQYF

V gene: TRBV6-2/TRBV6-3
CDR3 length: 14
CDR3 protein: CASMVDRIYNEQFF

V gene: TRBV5-1
CDR3 length: 16
CDR3 protein: CASSLEQGARTDTQYF

V gene: TRBV28
CDR3 length: 13
CDR3 protein: CASSLGGLGKQYF

V gene: TRBV20-1
CDR3 length: 14
CDR3 protein: CSASPRALLDGYTF

V gene: TRBV19
CDR3 length: 13
CDR3 protein: CASSSQAYNEQFF

V gene: TRBV20-1
CDR3 length: 13
CDR3 protein: CSAPSPQSNIQYF

V gene: TRBV3-1
CDR3 length: 15
CDR3 protein: CASSSQRGGPDTQYF

V gene: TRBV19
CDR3 length: 14
CDR3 protein: CASSIKAGSETQYF

V gene: TRBV29-1
CDR3 length: 15
CDR3 protein: CSVPPGGEASYGYTF

V gene: TRBV12-3/TRBV12-4
CDR3 length: 13
CDR3 protein: CASSLEVGWAQYF

V gene: TRBV28
CDR3 length: 12
CDR3 protein: CASRRRGNEQFF

V gene: TRBV30
CDR3 length: 16
CDR3 protein: CAWRGENDPVVSEAFF

V gene: TRBV4-1
CDR3 length: 16
CDR3 protein: CASSHPYGQGDSEAFF

V gene: TRBV7-9
CDR3 length: 15
CDR3 protein: CASSLGGDIYNEQFF

V gene: TRBV10-3
CDR3 length: 13
CDR3 protein: CATGEGLSNEQFF

V gene: TRBV20-1
CDR3 length: 13
CDR3 protein: CSARTPYGNTIYF

V gene: TRBV2
CDR3 length: 14
CDR3 protein: CASGNLAPGDTQYF

V gene: TRBV10-3
CDR3 length: 15
CDR3 protein: CAISDPAERADTQYF

V gene: TRBV30
CDR3 length: 15
CDR3 protein: CAWSVPGGIGLRYTF

V gene: TRBV29-1
CDR3 length: 17
CDR3 protein: CSARAPGKRELINEQFF

V gene: TRBV29-1
CDR3 length: 14
CDR3 protein: CSVEPGTDQETQYF

V gene: TRBV6-1
CDR3 length: 13
CDR3 protein: CASSELGSRAYTF

V gene: TRBV6-5
CDR3 length: 16
CDR3 protein: CASSYSPQPNTGELFF